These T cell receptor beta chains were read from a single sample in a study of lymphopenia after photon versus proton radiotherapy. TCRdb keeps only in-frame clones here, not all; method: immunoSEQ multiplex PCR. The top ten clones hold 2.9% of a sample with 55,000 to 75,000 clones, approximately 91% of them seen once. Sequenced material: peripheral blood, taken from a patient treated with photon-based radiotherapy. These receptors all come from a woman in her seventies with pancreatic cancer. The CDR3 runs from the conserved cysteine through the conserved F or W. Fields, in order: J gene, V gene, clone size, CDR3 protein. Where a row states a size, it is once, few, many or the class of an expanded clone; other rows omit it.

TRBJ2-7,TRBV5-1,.,CASSLDGSIIYEQYF
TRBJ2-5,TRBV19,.,CASSLGSLGVRETQYF
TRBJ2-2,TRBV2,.,CASTMNTGELFF
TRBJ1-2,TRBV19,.,CASSIIVTYGYTF
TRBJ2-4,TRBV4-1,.,CASSPDNNGNIQYF
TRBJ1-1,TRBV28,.,CASSVGPGSTEAFF
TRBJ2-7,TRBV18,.,CASSDRGGRDEQYF
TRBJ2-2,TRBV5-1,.,CASTSGRRNTGELFF
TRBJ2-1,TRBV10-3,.,CAISRRGQTGGNEQFF
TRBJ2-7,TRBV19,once,CASSIAGGYEQYF
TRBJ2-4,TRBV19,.,CASTPGWRGSKAKNIQYF
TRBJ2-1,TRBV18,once,CASSPRASGNHEQFF
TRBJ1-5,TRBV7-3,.,CASSLQGQYQPQHF
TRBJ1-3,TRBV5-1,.,CASSLGDRGNTIYF
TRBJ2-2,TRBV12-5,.,CASGLSSGRSPGELFF
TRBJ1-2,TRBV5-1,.,CASSSIPGQGGYGYTF
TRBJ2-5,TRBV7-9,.,CASSPLTGGDLATQYF
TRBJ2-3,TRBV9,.,CASSVTPGQGTDTQYF
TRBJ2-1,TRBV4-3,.,CASSQLIAGGDEQFF
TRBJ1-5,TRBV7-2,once,CASSFLQGGQPQHF